This T cell receptor (beta chain) was retrieved from a study of CXCR4 blockade with PD-1 therapy in pancreatic cancer. The CDR3 consists of 12 residues. Germline V lookup: CDR1 LGHNT, CDR2 FRNRAP. With regard to this clone: What it recognizes is unknown.

These archived tumors were resected from patients never given neoadjuvant therapy beforehand. Study-wide results and limits: More frequent amino acid clones had more nucleotide rearrangements, suggesting convergent selection.

TCRdb keeps only in-frame clones here, not all; method: immunoSEQ multiplex PCR. Seen here are 15,000 to 20,000 clones, around 72% observed once, and the top ten hold more than 4.5%. Sequencing was done on a sample of tumor tissue. The genes are TRBV12-5 and TRBJ2-1, with D unclear. This TCR came from a human donor with pancreatic ductal adenocarcinoma. The CDR3 coding sequence is TGTGCCAGCACCTCATTAGGGAATGAGCAGTTCTTC. Translating gives CASTSLGNEQFF.